The present entry profiles one T cell receptor (beta chain) with its context. Its specificity is unknown. V gave up 6 bases and J gave up 0 bases, with 15 bases separating them. The CDR3 sequence is 16 residues long. CDR1 MDHEN and CDR2 SYDVKM come from the germline V gene. The protocol was immunoSEQ multiplex PCR, while the TCRdb copy is restricted to in-frame clones and leaves out a portion. The table shows under 2,500,000 clones, with almost 96% occurring only once. The source of the sample is a study of shared clonotypes between healthy human individuals. Regarding the study as a whole: Shared clonotypes: 4.5% to 6.5% naive CD4, around 4% naive CD8, less than 2.5% memory CD4, roughly 0.4% memory CD8.

The origin of this receptor is a man younger than 35 in good health. Sequencing was carried out using naive CD4+ T cells sorted from blood. As for subset: CD45RA+ positively selected. The chain combines TRBV28 with TRBJ2-1; D is unresolved. CDR3 nucleotide sequence: TGTGCCAGCAGGTTTAGTGGCTCCGTCTCCTACAATGAGCAGTTCTTC. Protein product: CASRFSGSVSYNEQFF.